A selection of T cell receptor beta chains follows, all from one sample in a study of blood T cell repertoires in COVID-19. Profiling relied on immunoSEQ multiplex PCR, and the TCRdb table lists in-frame clones only, not all of them. This table has fewer than 350,000 clones, 70% to 90% appearing once. The sequenced sample consisted of peripheral blood. The receptors were sampled from a woman between 50 and 59 years old with active or convalescent COVID-19. Both conserved end residues are part of each CDR3. Each record gives: V gene, clone size, D gene, J gene, CDR3 DNA, CDR3 protein. A D gene is named only where the DNA matches it firmly. Not all rows give a size; the values are once, few, many and, for expanded clones, a class.

TRBV7-2	once	TRBD2	TRBJ2-7	TGTGCCAGCAGCTTAGACGGGACTAGTTCCTACGAGCAGTACTTC	CASSLDGTSSYEQYF
TRBV7-9	.	TRBD1	TRBJ1-1	TGTGCCAGCAGCTTGGGAGCAGGGGGCGCCCCTGAAGCTTTCTTT	CASSLGAGGAPEAFF
TRBV6-5	.	.	TRBJ2-5	TGTGCCAGCAGTCGAGTCACAGTCCAAGAGACCCAGTACTTC	CASSRVTVQETQYF
TRBV29-1	.	.	TRBJ1-4	TGCAGCGTTGAAGATGGGATAAGGGAGGGGAATGAAAAACTGTTTTTT	CSVEDGIREGNEKLFF
TRBV28	.	.	TRBJ1-5	TGTGCCAGCAGATCGGGAGGCGACCCGAGGCCCCAGCATTTT	CASRSGGDPRPQHF
TRBV6-5	once	TRBD1	TRBJ2-7	TGTGCCAGCATTCACCGGGACAGGGCATACGAGCAGTACTTC	CASIHRDRAYEQYF
TRBV3-1/TRBV3-2	.	.	TRBJ1-3	TGTGCCAGCAGCACGGGGGGGTCTTGGGGAAACACCATATATTTT	CASSTGGSWGNTIYF
TRBV28	.	.	TRBJ1-4	TGTGCCAGCAGTCCAGGGGCAATAGAAAAACTGTTTTTT	CASSPGAIEKLFF
TRBV7-9	.	TRBD2	TRBJ2-1	TGTGCCAGCAGATCCCTGACTAGCGGGAGGGACAATGAGCAGTTCTTC	CASRSLTSGRDNEQFF
TRBV19	.	.	TRBJ2-5	TGTGCCAGTAGACGCTTCGGGATTCCGACTCAAGAGACCCAGTACTTC	CASRRFGIPTQETQYF
TRBV5-1	.	TRBD1	TRBJ2-2	TGCGCCAGCAGTTCACAGGGGACCCACACCGGGGAGCTGTTTTTT	CASSSQGTHTGELFF
TRBV15	.	TRBD2	TRBJ2-1	TGTGCCACCAACAGCGGGAGTCAGGGCAATGAGCAGTTCTTC	CATNSGSQGNEQFF
TRBV29-1	.	.	TRBJ2-7	TGCAGCGTTGTAGCGGACCCAACGAGCGAGCAGTACTTC	CSVVADPTSEQYF
TRBV6-6	.	.	TRBJ1-2	TGTGCCAGCAGGTCCGGGGGGGCAACTAACTATGGCTACACCTTC	CASRSGGATNYGYTF
TRBV27	once	TRBD1	TRBJ1-4	TGTGCCAGCAGTTACACCCTACCCTCCGGGACAGGGGCCGGTAGAGATGAAAAACTGTTTTTT	CASSYTLPSGTGAGRDEKLFF
TRBV5-1	.	.	TRBJ2-1	TGCGCCAGCAGCTTCGTAAATGAGCAGTTCTTC	CASSFVNEQFF
TRBV27	.	.	TRBJ2-7	TGTGCCAGCATTAGAGGATACGAGCAGTACTTC	CASIRGYEQYF
TRBV27	once	TRBD1	TRBJ1-3	TGTGCCAGCAGCAAACTCGACAGGGCGGACACCATATATTTT	CASSKLDRADTIYF
TRBV9	once	.	TRBJ2-1	TGTGCCAGCAGCGTAGCGGTGAGCTCCTACAATGAGCAGTTCTTC	CASSVAVSSYNEQFF
TRBV19	few	TRBD1	TRBJ1-6	TGTGCCAGTACCGCACGGGCGACAGGGGTAAGGAATTCACCCCTCCACTTT	CASTARATGVRNSPLHF
TRBV11-2	.	TRBD2	TRBJ2-7	TGTGCCAGCAGCTTGGCGGGAGTGAGGAACGAGCAGTACTTC	CASSLAGVRNEQYF
TRBV5-4	.	TRBD1	TRBJ1-4	TGTGCCAGCAGCGCAACCGACAGGGACCGAGAACTGTTTTTT	CASSATDRDRELFF
TRBV7-9	.	TRBD2	TRBJ2-1	TGTGCCAGCAGCTTAGAGGGACTAGCTAATGAGCAGTTCTTC	CASSLEGLANEQFF
TRBV7-6	.	.	TRBJ2-1	TGTGCCAGCAGCTTATCTAGCAATTTCGATGAGCAGTTCTTC	CASSLSSNFDEQFF
TRBV2	.	TRBD1	TRBJ1-5	TGTGCCAGCAGTGAAATTGGGACAGACAGTAATCAGCCCCAGCATTTT	CASSEIGTDSNQPQHF
TRBV5-1	.	.	TRBJ2-2	TGCGCCAGCAGCTTGGTAACCAGGTCCTTTCAGAACACCGGGGAGCTGTTTTTT	CASSLVTRSFQNTGELFF
TRBV28	.	.	TRBJ1-1	TGTGCCACCGGCGGACTCCCGGGGACTGAAGCTTTCTTT	CATGGLPGTEAFF
TRBV29-1	.	.	TRBJ2-7	TGCAGCGTTGGGGGCCAGGCCTACGAGCAGTACTTC	CSVGGQAYEQYF
TRBV7-6	.	TRBD1	TRBJ2-7	TGTGCCAGCAGCTTAGCATCGGACAGGGGTACCGAGCAGTACTTC	CASSLASDRGTEQYF
TRBV7-8	.	.	TRBJ2-5	TGTGCCAGCAGCCCAGGACTAAGTCTCCCCCAGACCCAGTACTTC	CASSPGLSLPQTQYF